This T cell receptor beta chain is drawn from a study of CD8 T cells in ankylosing spondylitis. Whole-study results and caveats: Characteristic, it appeared, of ankylosing spondylitis blood was a TCR beta motif of fewer than 10 highly homologous variants.

This clonotype was counted a few times. What it binds is not known. The germline V and J ends were trimmed by 3 bases and 5 bases, with 14 bases remaining between them. CDR3 length: 14 residues. The V gene's germline CDR1 is SGHRS and CDR2 YFSETQ. TCRdb re-analysed the 5' RACE reads in MiXCR, keeping a single row per CDR3 protein. Among over 700,000 distinct CDR3 sequences listed, roughly 20% were seen once. The chain combines TRBV5-1 with TRBJ2-5; the D call may be TRBD1 or TRBD2 (5 bases each). The source is a male donor with ankylosing spondylitis. The sequenced sample consisted of blood, either unsorted or a sorted T cell fraction (not recorded which). The CDR3 spells CASSSGTPLETQYF. DNA of the CDR3: TGCGCCAGCAGCTCCGGGACGCCGCTGGAGACCCAGTACTTC.